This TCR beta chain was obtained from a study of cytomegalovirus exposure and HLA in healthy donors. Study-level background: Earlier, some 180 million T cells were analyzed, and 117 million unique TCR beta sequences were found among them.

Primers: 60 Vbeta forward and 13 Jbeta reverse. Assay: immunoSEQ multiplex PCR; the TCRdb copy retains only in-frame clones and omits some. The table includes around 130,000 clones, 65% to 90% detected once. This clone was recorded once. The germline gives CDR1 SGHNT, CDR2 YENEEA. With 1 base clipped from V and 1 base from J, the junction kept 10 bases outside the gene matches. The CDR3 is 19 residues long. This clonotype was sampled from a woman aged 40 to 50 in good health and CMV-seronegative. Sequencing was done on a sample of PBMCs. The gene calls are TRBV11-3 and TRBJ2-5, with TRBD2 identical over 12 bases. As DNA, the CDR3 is TGTGCCAGCAGCTTAGGTCGGACTAGCGGGGATATTGGCCAAGAGACCCAGTACTTC. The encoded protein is CASSLGRTSGDIGQETQYF. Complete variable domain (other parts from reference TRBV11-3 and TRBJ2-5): EAGVVQSPRYKIIEKKQPVAFWCNPISGHNTLYWYLQNLGQGPELLIRYENEEAVDDSQLPKDRFSAERLKGVDSTLKIQPAELGDSAVYLCASSLGRTSGDIGQETQYFGPGTRLLVL.